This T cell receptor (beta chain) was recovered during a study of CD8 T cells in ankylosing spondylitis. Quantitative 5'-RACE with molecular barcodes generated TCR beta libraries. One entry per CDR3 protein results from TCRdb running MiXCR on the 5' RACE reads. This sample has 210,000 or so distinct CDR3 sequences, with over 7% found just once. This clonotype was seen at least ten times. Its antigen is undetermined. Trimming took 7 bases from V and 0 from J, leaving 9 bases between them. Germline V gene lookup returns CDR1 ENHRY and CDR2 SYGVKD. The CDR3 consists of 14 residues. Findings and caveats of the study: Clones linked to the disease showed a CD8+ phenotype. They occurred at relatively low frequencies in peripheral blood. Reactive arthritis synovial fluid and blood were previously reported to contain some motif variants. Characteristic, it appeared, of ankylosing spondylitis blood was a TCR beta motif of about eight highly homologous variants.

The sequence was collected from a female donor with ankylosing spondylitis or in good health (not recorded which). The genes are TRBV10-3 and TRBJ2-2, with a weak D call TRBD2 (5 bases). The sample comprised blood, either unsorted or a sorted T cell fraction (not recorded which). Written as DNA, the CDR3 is TGTGCCATCACCCGGGATCCGAACACCGGGGAGCTGTTTTTT. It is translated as CAITRDPNTGELFF.